The TCR beta chain under discussion was sequenced for a study of shared T cell receptors in the human thymus. Germline CDR1 reads SGHNT; CDR2 reads YYREEE (reference sequence). This CDR3 comprises 15 residues. The V and J ends lost 4 bases and 6 bases, in that order; junction bases with no gene match: 12. Repertoires were generated with immunoSEQ multiplex PCR, while TCRdb's copy carries only in-frame clones and drops some. The sample yields hundreds of thousands of clones, around 87% seen once. The data were also submitted as part of a second study, on human thymus T cells. That work states: Related research described strongly overlapping thymic repertoires in unrelated people.

The chain is built from TRBV5-4 and TRBJ1-2; 7 bases align to TRBD1. This receptor was obtained from a boy younger than two with a congenital heart defect. Sequenced sample: thymocytes. The CDR3 nucleotides read TGTGCCAGCAGCCCCCTAAGAGACAGGGTCCATGGCTACACCTTC. It is translated as CASSPLRDRVHGYTF.